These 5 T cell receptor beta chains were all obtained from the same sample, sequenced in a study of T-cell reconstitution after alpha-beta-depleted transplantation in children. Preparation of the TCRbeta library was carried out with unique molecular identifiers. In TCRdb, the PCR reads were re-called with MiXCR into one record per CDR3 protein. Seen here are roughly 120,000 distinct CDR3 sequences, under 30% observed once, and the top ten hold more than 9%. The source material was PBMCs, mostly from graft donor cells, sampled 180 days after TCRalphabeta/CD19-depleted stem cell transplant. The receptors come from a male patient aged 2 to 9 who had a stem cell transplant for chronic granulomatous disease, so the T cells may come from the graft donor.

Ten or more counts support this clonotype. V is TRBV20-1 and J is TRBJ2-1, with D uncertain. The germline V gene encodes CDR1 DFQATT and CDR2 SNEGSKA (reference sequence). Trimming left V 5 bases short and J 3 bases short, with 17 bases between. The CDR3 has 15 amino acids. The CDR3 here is CSAPRTASGYNEQFF. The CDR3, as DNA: TGCAGTGCTCCCCGGACCGCCTCGGGCTACAATGAGCAGTTCTTC.

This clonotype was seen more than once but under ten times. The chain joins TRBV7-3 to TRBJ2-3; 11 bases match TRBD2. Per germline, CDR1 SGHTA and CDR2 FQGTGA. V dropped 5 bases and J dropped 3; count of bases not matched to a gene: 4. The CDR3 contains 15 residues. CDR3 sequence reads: CASSRTSGLTDTQYF. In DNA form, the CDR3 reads TGTGCCAGCAGCCGGACTAGCGGGCTGACAGATACGCAGTATTTT.

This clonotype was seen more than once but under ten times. The CDR3 sequence: CSALGTGGYNEQFF. CDR3 coding DNA: TGCAGTGCTCTCGGGACAGGGGGCTACAATGAGCAGTTCTTC. The rearrangement joins TRBV20-1 to TRBJ2-1; 11 positions agree with TRBD1. The CDR3 totals 14 residues. In germline, CDR1 is DFQATT, CDR2 SNEGSKA (reference sequence). Trimming took 5 bases from V and 3 from J; bases not matched to a gene: 3.

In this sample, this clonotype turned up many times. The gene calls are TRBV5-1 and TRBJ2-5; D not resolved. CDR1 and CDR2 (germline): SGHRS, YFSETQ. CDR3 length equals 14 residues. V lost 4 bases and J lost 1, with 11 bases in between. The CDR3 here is CASSRRGSQETQYF. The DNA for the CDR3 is TGCGCCAGCAGCCGCAGAGGCAGCCAAGAGACCCAGTACTTC.

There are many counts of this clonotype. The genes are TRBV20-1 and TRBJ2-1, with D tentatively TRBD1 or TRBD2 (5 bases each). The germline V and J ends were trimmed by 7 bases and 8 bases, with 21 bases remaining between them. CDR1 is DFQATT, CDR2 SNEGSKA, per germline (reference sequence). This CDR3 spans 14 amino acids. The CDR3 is CSVSAGKRGDEQFF. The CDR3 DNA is TGCAGTGTAAGTGCCGGGAAACGAGGGGATGAGCAGTTCTTC.